The rows below give T cell receptor beta chains drawn from one sample of a study of technical replicates of blood from a handful of donors. Method: immunoSEQ multiplex PCR; TCRdb's copy keeps in-frame clones and lacks some. The sample consists of around 76,000 clones, approximately 97% of them appearing once. The sequencing sample was made of T cells isolated from PBMCs. These receptors were taken from a human donor in good health. CDR3s include the opening cysteine and the closing phenylalanine or tryptophan.

J: TRBJ2-2
V: TRBV5-8
CDR3: CASSPDRGGAGELFF

J: TRBJ1-2
V: TRBV11-1
CDR3: CASSRHPGQGANYGYTF

J: TRBJ2-7
V: TRBV5-6
CDR3: CASSLGRGDEQYF

J: TRBJ2-3
V: TRBV10-1
CDR3: CASSYVKDRASTDTQYF

J: TRBJ2-3
V: TRBV11-2
CDR3: CASSLDRWDRVADTQYF

J: TRBJ2-7
V: TRBV7-6
CDR3: CASSLAPPGEQYF

J: TRBJ2-5
V: TRBV25-1
CDR3: CASSSGTGGRETQYF

J: TRBJ2-5
V: TRBV25-1
CDR3: CASSDLNLAGETQYF

J: TRBJ1-1
V: TRBV6-5
CDR3: CASRRSNTEAFF

J: TRBJ2-7
V: TRBV5-1
CDR3: CASSLANTAISYEQYF

J: TRBJ1-1
V: TRBV19
CDR3: CASRVQALTNTEAFF

J: TRBJ2-1
V: TRBV28
CDR3: CASSPEVGNHEQFF

J: TRBJ1-2
V: TRBV29-1
CDR3: CSVEFRDRGYTF

J: TRBJ2-2
V: TRBV7-9
CDR3: CASFPSTGDGELFF

J: TRBJ1-2
V: TRBV6-5
CDR3: CASSYGTGYTF

J: TRBJ2-7
V: TRBV28
CDR3: CASRSGLNEQYF